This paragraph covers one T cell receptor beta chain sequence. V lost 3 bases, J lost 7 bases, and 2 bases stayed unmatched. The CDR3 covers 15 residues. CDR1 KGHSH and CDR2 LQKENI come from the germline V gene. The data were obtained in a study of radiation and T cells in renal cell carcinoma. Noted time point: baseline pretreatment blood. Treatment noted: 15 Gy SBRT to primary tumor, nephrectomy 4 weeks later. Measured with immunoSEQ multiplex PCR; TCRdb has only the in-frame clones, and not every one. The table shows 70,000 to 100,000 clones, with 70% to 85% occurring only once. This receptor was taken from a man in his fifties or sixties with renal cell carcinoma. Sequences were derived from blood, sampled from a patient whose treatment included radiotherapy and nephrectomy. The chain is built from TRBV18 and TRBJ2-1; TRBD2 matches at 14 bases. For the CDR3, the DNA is TGTGCCAGCTCACCCGGGACTAGCGGGAGAAATGAGCAGTTCTTC. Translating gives CASSPGTSGRNEQFF.